This TCR beta chain originates from a study of cytomegalovirus exposure and HLA in healthy donors (dated by TCRdb to about 2017). Regarding the study in general: According to an earlier analysis of several hundred of the donors, 150 million to 200 million T cells yielded 117 million unique TCR beta sequences and approximately 300 Gb of sequence data. In a later genetic analysis, genome-wide SNP genotypes for about 55% of the 666 donors were used, and that subset was treated as a discovery cohort. Of the roughly 390 genotyped donors, approximately 80% were placed in the genetic ancestry cluster associated with self-reported Caucasian donors. All discovery cohort repertoires had been generated on a single sequencing platform. Besides the first cohort of under 700 subjects, a separate validation cohort made up of over a hundred different subjects was used. Donor age, sex, ethnicity and CMV serostatus were compiled together with the repertoire data. An earlier analysis of some 600 of the donors applied high-throughput TCR beta sequencing to assess whether each TCR beta V gene segment acted as functional or pseudogenic. A handful of DR-DQ haplotypes were handled as single units for association and clustering because linkage in the cohort was strong. HLA typing covered class I and class II loci at four-digit resolution. A later analysis re-examined previously published TCR beta repertoires from about 670 donors and added high-resolution HLA genotyping to investigate patterns of TCR occurrence. On average, 235,054 unique TCR beta nucleotide sequences were sequenced per donor among 398 genotyped donors of the cohort, with around 19% of those sequences being non-productive. Typing coverage differed by locus: A, B, C, DRB1 and DQB1 were typed in about 629-640 donors, DQA1 in about 510, DPA1 in 606, and DPB1 in 400 to 480. In the later analysis, no new phenotypic data were used to find candidate immune exposures; instead, reliance was placed on TCR beta sequences and their occurrence across donors. To predict cytomegalovirus infection status, the study brought together high-throughput TCR immunosequencing, statistical association of individual TCRs with disease status, and machine learning. The aim of the study was to test whether cataloging public T cell receptors could identify signatures of past pathogen exposure. The study used immunosequencing to profile the T cell repertoires of 666 subjects and linked those repertoires to cytomegalovirus serostatus. Roughly 300 gigabases of sequencing data and around 80 million unique TCR sequences made up an early release that covered approximately 620 HLA-typed donors. Findings and caveats that apply to the study as a whole: A further reported finding was that TCR beta sequences accurately predicted the HLA-A and HLA-B alleles for most subjects in the first cohort. The 87-base-pair reads could not distinguish some IMGT-functional V segments, including TRBV6-2 and TRBV6-3, so those segments were excluded. In a later genetic analysis, a missense DCLRE1C variant was associated with V-gene and J-gene trimming of TCR beta chains, and the association was replicated in an independent cohort. CMV serostatus was the only immune exposure information available for the cohort. The authors suggested that the approach could potentially be extended to other disease states and immunological phenotypes. The study listed approximately 150 TCR beta chains as associated with cytomegalovirus. Because counts were too low, 15 to 20 rarely observed V segments, including chromosome 9 orphons, were left out of the earlier analysis of 587 of the donors. Most TCR sequences were observed very rarely across donors, whereas some public TCRs were present in many individuals. In a later analysis, HLA-associated TCR beta chains were found to be more clonally expanded and to have lower generation probabilities than equally common non-associated chains. The classifier was reported to diagnose cytomegalovirus status with high specificity and sensitivity in both the original and validation cohorts. Most CMV-associated TCR beta chains appeared to be HLA-restricted in a later analysis, and the HLA associations seemed to be driven largely by CMV exposure. Three of the identified cytomegalovirus-associated TCR beta chains were confirmed in vitro to be specific for cytomegalovirus antigens. Compared with the 666-donor mean, donors in an Asian-associated ancestry cluster had fewer N-insertions in productive TCRs, according to a later genetic analysis. A cluster of highly shared sequence variants was judged likely to be a technical artifact of the sequencing pipeline. The presence/absence analyses assumed that sequencing depth was roughly uniform across donors, and that assumption may not be true. Assigning TCR associations to individual alleles was difficult when HLA alleles, especially DR and DQ, strongly co-occurred. Linkage disequilibrium might explain the correlated functional status among segregating V segments, but an unknown experimental factor could not be excluded. Several of the top co-occurrence clusters appeared to be linked to parvovirus B19, influenza, CMV and Epstein-Barr virus, according to a later analysis. Because HLA typing was missing for some donors at each locus, association tests included only the typed subset. In a later analysis, TCR association rates were found to vary across HLA loci, with the most associated TCRs seen for DRB1 alleles and the fewest for HLA-C alleles. In an earlier analysis of over 550 of the donors, most TCR beta V segments were observed in productive rearrangements about 87% or about 30% of the time, broadly matching IMGT annotations. Only TCR beta chains were sequenced in this cohort, and the absence of alpha or paired-chain data limited detectable features. At a false discovery rate of 0.05, a later analysis linked some 18,000 TCR beta sequences to specific HLA alleles.

In total, roughly 670 healthy bone marrow donors made up the cohort. All cohort members were sampled while nominally healthy, although unrecorded immune exposures were likely present. The donor tested CMV seronegative and was one of the 352 seronegative cohort members. A peripheral blood sample was collected from each donor, and TCR beta sequencing was performed on peripheral blood mononuclear cells. The Qiagen DNeasy Blood Extraction Kit was used to extract genomic DNA from the blood cell samples. V is pared back by 0 bases and J by 0 bases, with 7 bases lying between the germline termini. As encoded in the germline V gene, CDR1 is SGHRS while CDR2 is YFSETQ. Including the terminal cysteine and phenylalanine, the CDR3 comprises 16 residues. The CDR3 DNA has 48 bases and is translated from base 1. Library creation used the immunoSEQ multiplex PCR assay. For the multiplex PCR, a mixture combining 60 forward primers for TCR Vbeta segments and 13 reverse primers for TCR Jbeta segments was used. The CDR3 region of rearranged TCR beta genes was amplified from genomic DNA by a multiplex PCR assay. On the Illumina HiSeq System, the amplified TCR beta libraries were sequenced as 87-base-pair reads. The paper's data handling went like this. A later analysis counted about 80 million unique TCR beta chains across the 550 to 800 repertoires, and roughly 10 million of these chains were shared by at least two donors. Raw reads were error-corrected and collapsed into unique sequences by a nearest-neighbor algorithm in which closely related sequences were merged to remove PCR and sequencing errors. CDR3 sequences were aligned to IMGT reference sequences to assign V, D and J gene segments. For a sequence to be retained, a match of at least six nucleotides was required to both a V gene segment and a J gene segment. A rearrangement counted as productive if the CDR3 had no stop codons and remained in frame with V and J, and every other rearrangement counted as non-productive. CDR3 was defined according to IMGT convention as the region running from the second conserved V-encoded cysteine to the conserved J-encoded phenylalanine. In an earlier analysis of roughly 610 of the donors, sequences lacking an unambiguous match to a single V gene segment were excluded. In an earlier analysis of around 600 of the donors, V segments were called functional above 56.7% productive rearrangements and were called segregating when the between-donor standard deviation exceeded 5%. A statistical classification framework was built to diagnose cytomegalovirus status from the catalog of TCR beta chain sequences. In a later analysis, V and J genes were assigned by comparing TCR nucleotide sequences against IMGT/GENE-DB human TR gene sequences. In a later analysis, CDR3 sequences and most-parsimonious VDJ recombination scenarios were assigned using the TCRdist pipeline. In a later analysis, every TCR beta chain was defined by the combination of its CDR3 amino acid sequence and its V-gene family, and reads without a unique V-gene family were dropped. As a way to deal with suspected cross-contamination and a sequencing artifact, a later analysis dropped 450 to 600 nucleotide sequences that were highly shared and had low generation probability. In a later analysis, a clonal expansion index was calculated for each public chain from normalized within-repertoire ranks of inferred template counts. A later analysis computed generation probabilities with a VDJ recombination model fitted to out-of-frame rearrangements, and checked the results against IGoR. In a later analysis, hypergeometric tests were used to score TCR-TCR, TCR-HLA and TCR-CMV co-occurrence, with a repertoire-size bias correction applied to TCR pairs. False discovery rates were estimated in a later analysis by permuting HLA or CMV assignments 20 times. In a later analysis, co-occurring TCRs were grouped with DBSCAN, and TCRdist sequence similarity was added when clustering was performed within HLA-allele-positive subsets. Repertoires with fewer than 30,000 or more than 120,000 public chains, plus five repertoires with anomalous nucleotide sharing, were excluded from co-occurrence clustering. This is the immuneACCESS table as TCRdb keeps it, with only in-frame sequences that have V and J called. A part of the clones is gone; compared with another copy, unresolved V genes explain less than half, and the rest is unexplained. Clone size and V and J calls were adopted from that table, with D and trimming inferred from the DNA. Counted in this sample were about 210,000 clones; around 80% of them appeared once. The leading ten clones occupy around 0.45% of the sample.

Comment on this clone: Its antigen has not been determined. Base quality data are lacking; no much larger clone is found one base away.

The sample taken for sequencing was PBMCs. The chain joins TRBV5-1 to TRBJ2-6; the D gene cannot be named for sure. This receptor was obtained from a boy aged 10-17 years in good health and CMV-seronegative. This receptor has the CDR3 CASSLGAYSGANVLTF. The bases are TGCGCCAGCAGCTTGGGAGCTTACTCTGGGGCCAACGTCCTGACTTTC.